The entry below gives a single T cell receptor (beta chain) sequence along with its context. The V and J ends lost 6 bases and 5 bases, in that order; junction bases with no gene match: 6. Germline assignment: CDR1 SNHLY and CDR2 FYNNEI. This CDR3 is built from 14 residues. TCRdb's copy holds only in-frame clones and misses some; the assay was immunoSEQ multiplex PCR. The data show 1,500,000 or so clones, over 95% seen once. The data derive from a study of shared clonotypes between healthy human individuals. The source of this sequence is a man aged 30 to 39 in good health. Sequenced input: naive CD4+ T cells sorted from blood. Subset specified: CD45RA+ positively selected. V and J are TRBV2 and TRBJ2-5, with 10 nucleotides matching TRBD1. CDR3 in DNA: TGTGCCAGCAGGGTGACAGGGGGCGCGGAGACCCAGTACTTC. It yields the protein CASRVTGGAETQYF.